These T cell receptor beta chains were read from a single sample in a study of regulatory T cells in long-lasting Graves disease. TCRdb reprocessed the multiplex PCR reads via MiXCR and lists one record per CDR3 protein. The sample yields about 210,000 distinct CDR3 sequences, around 20% seen once. These records were also assigned to another study, of T cells in Graves' hyperthyroidism and ophthalmopathy.

The material was peripheral blood mononuclear cells (PBMCs), obtained at new diagnosis, from a patient treated with antithyroid drugs. The receptors here all came from a woman aged 30 to 39 with Graves disease. Both conserved end residues are part of each CDR3. Fields, in order: CDR3 protein, CDR3 DNA, D gene, J gene, V gene, clone size. The D gene is left open where the match is weak. Some rows mark clone size as missing; the rest say once, few, many or name a class of expanded clone.

CDR3: CATGWEGNTEAFF
DNA: TGTGCCACTGGTTGGGAAGGCAACACTGAAGCTTTCTTT
D: -
J: TRBJ1-1
V: TRBV28
size: many

CDR3: CASNGQGEAFF
DNA: TGTGCCAGCAACGGACAGGGTGAAGCTTTCTTT
D: TRBD1
J: TRBJ1-1
V: TRBV2
size: many

CDR3: CASSYSSHNEQFF
DNA: TGTGCCAGCAGTTACTCAAGTCACAATGAGCAGTTCTTC
D: -
J: TRBJ2-1
V: TRBV6-5
size: -

CDR3: CASSLSGGDNEQYF
DNA: TGTGCCAGCAGCCTTAGCGGGGGGGACAACGAGCAGTACTTC
D: TRBD2
J: TRBJ2-7
V: TRBV3-1
size: many

CDR3: CACGTGSSGANVLTF
DNA: TGTGCCTGTGGAACGGGGAGCTCTGGGGCCAACGTCCTGACTTTC
D: -
J: TRBJ2-6
V: TRBV30
size: once

CDR3: CASSPYPRTGLSNQPQHF
DNA: TGTGCCAGCTCACCCTACCCCCGGACAGGGTTAAGCAATCAGCCCCAGCATTTT
D: TRBD1
J: TRBJ1-5
V: TRBV18
size: many

CDR3: CASSFLAGYNEQFF
DNA: TGTGCCAGCAGCTTCCTAGCGGGGTACAATGAGCAGTTCTTC
D: TRBD2
J: TRBJ2-1
V: TRBV7-9
size: many

CDR3: CATGELNYGYTF
DNA: TGCGCAACAGGGGAGTTGAACTATGGCTACACCTTC
D: TRBD1
J: TRBJ1-2
V: TRBV19
size: many

CDR3: CASSSRGWEQYF
DNA: TGTGCCAGCAGTTCACGGGGTTGGGAGCAGTACTTC
D: -
J: TRBJ2-7
V: TRBV6-5
size: many

CDR3: CASSPDRLNEQFF
DNA: TGTGCCAGCAGCCCGGACAGACTCAATGAGCAGTTCTTC
D: -
J: TRBJ2-1
V: TRBV7-2
size: many

CDR3: CASMQTPGSGNTIYF
DNA: TGTGCCAGCATGCAGACCCCAGGGTCTGGAAACACCATATATTTT
D: -
J: TRBJ1-3
V: TRBV28
size: many

CDR3: CASSFSGNSGNEQFF
DNA: TGTGCCAGCAGCTTTAGCGGGAACTCGGGAAATGAGCAGTTCTTC
D: TRBD2
J: TRBJ2-1
V: TRBV7-6
size: many

CDR3: CATSRPHKIGTSGRGSYEQYF
DNA: TGTGCCACCAGCAGGCCGCACAAAATAGGGACTAGCGGGAGAGGATCCTACGAGCAGTACTTC
D: TRBD2
J: TRBJ2-7
V: TRBV15
size: many

CDR3: CASSFLLAGVSSTDTQYF
DNA: TGTGCCAGCAGCTTCCTACTAGCGGGGGTCAGTAGCACAGATACGCAGTATTTT
D: TRBD2
J: TRBJ2-3
V: TRBV11-3
size: many

CDR3: CASSRGSGASIQYF
DNA: TGTGCCAGCTCACGGGGTTCAGGTGCCTCCATTCAGTACTTC
D: -
J: TRBJ2-4
V: TRBV18
size: many

CDR3: CASSYRPTASTEAFF
DNA: TGTGCCAGCAGTTACCGCCCCACAGCGAGCACTGAAGCTTTCTTT
D: -
J: TRBJ1-1
V: TRBV6-5
size: many

CDR3: CASSVVPGAGNTQYF
DNA: TGTGCCAGCAGCGTAGTGCCGGGGGCTGGGAATACGCAGTATTTT
D: -
J: TRBJ2-3
V: TRBV9
size: -

CDR3: CASSFGQLYEQYF
DNA: TGTGCCAGCAGCTTTGGGCAGCTCTACGAGCAGTACTTC
D: -
J: TRBJ2-7
V: TRBV5-6
size: many

CDR3: CAWSVVGGSNQPQHF
DNA: TGTGCCTGGAGTGTGGTGGGCGGAAGCAATCAGCCCCAGCATTTT
D: -
J: TRBJ1-5
V: TRBV30
size: many

CDR3: CASSPGRTDTQYF
DNA: TGTGCCAGCAGCCCGGGGCGGACAGATACGCAGTATTTT
D: -
J: TRBJ2-3
V: TRBV11-2
size: many

CDR3: CASAGTIQETQYF
DNA: TGTGCCAGCGCGGGGACAATACAAGAGACCCAGTACTTC
D: -
J: TRBJ2-5
V: TRBV2
size: many

CDR3: CASLRGFGTAGEETQYF
DNA: TGTGCCAGCCTCCGGGGGTTTGGTACAGCGGGGGAAGAGACCCAGTACTTC
D: TRBD2
J: TRBJ2-5
V: TRBV2
size: many

CDR3: CASSWGRSMSNQPQHF
DNA: TGTGCCAGCAGTTGGGGAAGATCTATGAGCAATCAGCCCCAGCATTTT
D: -
J: TRBJ1-5
V: TRBV28
size: many

CDR3: CASSFRVTSWANTEAFF
DNA: TGTGCCAGCAGTTTTCGGGTGACAAGTTGGGCCAACACTGAAGCTTTCTTT
D: -
J: TRBJ1-1
V: TRBV12-3/TRBV12-4
size: many

CDR3: CASSVRGGSSYEQYF
DNA: TGTGCCAGCAGCGTCCGAGGCGGGAGCTCCTACGAGCAGTACTTC
D: TRBD2
J: TRBJ2-7
V: TRBV9
size: many

CDR3: CSVAPRDRFDPIGTIYF
DNA: TGCAGCGTCGCGCCCCGGGACCGTTTCGATCCTATAGGCACCATATATTTT
D: -
J: TRBJ1-3
V: TRBV29-1
size: many

CDR3: CASSPEHGYSGNTIYF
DNA: TGTGCCAGCAGTCCGGAACACGGGTACTCTGGAAACACCATATATTTT
D: -
J: TRBJ1-3
V: TRBV9
size: many

CDR3: CASSLVLNTEAFF
DNA: TGTGCCAGCAGCTTAGTTCTGAACACTGAAGCTTTCTTT
D: -
J: TRBJ1-1
V: TRBV7-6
size: many

CDR3: CASSLGSPGISYTF
DNA: TGTGCCAGCAGCTTAGGGAGCCCCGGAATTTCCTACACCTTC
D: -
J: TRBJ1-2
V: TRBV7-9
size: few

CDR3: CASRGQGAGNTIYF
DNA: TGTGCCAGCAGAGGACAGGGGGCTGGAAACACCATATATTTT
D: TRBD1
J: TRBJ1-3
V: TRBV9
size: few

CDR3: CASSFGGAGDTQYF
DNA: TGTGCCAGCAGCTTCGGGGGGGCCGGAGATACGCAGTATTTT
D: TRBD2
J: TRBJ2-3
V: TRBV28
size: many

CDR3: CASSLSYQGTRSPLHF
DNA: TGTGCCAGCAGTTTATCCTATCAGGGTACCCGGTCACCCCTCCACTTT
D: -
J: TRBJ1-6
V: TRBV27
size: many

CDR3: CAWTIEKTQYF
DNA: TGTGCCTGGACCATAGAAAAGACCCAGTACTTC
D: -
J: TRBJ2-5
V: TRBV30
size: many

CDR3: CSVGQGSSYNEQFF
DNA: TGCAGCGTTGGACAGGGGAGCTCCTACAATGAGCAGTTCTTC
D: TRBD1
J: TRBJ2-1
V: TRBV29-1
size: few

CDR3: CSARDMTAYSYTF
DNA: TGCAGTGCTAGAGATATGACAGCCTATAGCTACACCTTC
D: -
J: TRBJ1-2
V: TRBV20-1
size: many

CDR3: CASRDTGQGGGYTF
DNA: TGTGCCAGTAGAGACACGGGACAGGGTGGCGGCTACACCTTC
D: TRBD1
J: TRBJ1-2
V: TRBV19
size: -

CDR3: CASSLGWGAGYEQYF
DNA: TGTGCCAGCAGCTTAGGGTGGGGGGCGGGCTACGAGCAGTACTTC
D: -
J: TRBJ2-7
V: TRBV7-8
size: -

CDR3: CASPGTGVGNTIYF
DNA: TGTGCCAGCCCTGGGACAGGGGTAGGAAACACCATATATTTT
D: TRBD1
J: TRBJ1-3
V: TRBV2
size: many

CDR3: CASGFSGGLDTQYF
DNA: TGTGCCAGTGGCTTTAGCGGGGGGCTTGATACGCAGTATTTT
D: TRBD2
J: TRBJ2-3
V: TRBV19
size: -

CDR3: CASSSQGTGNQPQHF
DNA: TGTGCCAGCAGTTCACAGGGGACAGGCAATCAGCCCCAGCATTTT
D: TRBD1
J: TRBJ1-5
V: TRBV12-3/TRBV12-4
size: -

CDR3: CSASGAGVNEQYF
DNA: TGCAGTGCTAGCGGAGCGGGAGTCAACGAGCAGTACTTC
D: TRBD2
J: TRBJ2-7
V: TRBV20-1
size: many

CDR3: CASSRKGTVNQPQHF
DNA: TGTGCCAGCAGCAGGAAAGGGACAGTCAATCAGCCCCAGCATTTT
D: TRBD1
J: TRBJ1-5
V: TRBV2
size: -

CDR3: CASSIGPSGAFF
DNA: TGTGCCAGCAGCATCGGGCCCTCGGGAGCTTTCTTT
D: -
J: TRBJ1-1
V: TRBV5-4
size: -

CDR3: CASSPLDGRQETQYF
DNA: TGTGCCAGCAGCCCCCTAGACGGGAGACAAGAGACCCAGTACTTC
D: -
J: TRBJ2-5
V: TRBV7-8
size: many

CDR3: CATSINRGRETQYF
DNA: TGTGCCACCAGCATAAACAGGGGGCGGGAGACCCAGTACTTC
D: TRBD1
J: TRBJ2-5
V: TRBV15
size: many

CDR3: CATSRQKAGGQETQYF
DNA: TGTGCCACCAGCAGGCAGAAAGCAGGGGGCCAAGAGACCCAGTACTTC
D: TRBD1
J: TRBJ2-5
V: TRBV15
size: many

CDR3: CASSPDNREGYTF
DNA: TGTGCCAGCTCACCGGACAACAGGGAGGGCTACACCTTC
D: -
J: TRBJ1-2
V: TRBV18
size: few

CDR3: CASSEQGPGANVLTF
DNA: TGTGCCAGTAGTGAGCAGGGACCTGGGGCCAACGTCCTGACTTTC
D: -
J: TRBJ2-6
V: TRBV19
size: many

CDR3: CASSYDSSTDTQYF
DNA: TGTGCCAGCAGCTACGACAGTAGCACAGATACGCAGTATTTT
D: -
J: TRBJ2-3
V: TRBV28
size: many

CDR3: CASSAVGTANQPQHF
DNA: TGTGCCAGCAGCGCCGTAGGGACAGCTAATCAGCCCCAGCATTTT
D: TRBD1
J: TRBJ1-5
V: TRBV9
size: many

CDR3: CASSPELAGRGETQYF
DNA: TGTGCCAGCAGCCCCGAACTAGCGGGGCGGGGAGAGACCCAGTACTTC
D: TRBD2
J: TRBJ2-5
V: TRBV7-8
size: few

CDR3: CASSIATSAIKNIQYF
DNA: TGTGCCAGTAGTATCGCAACTAGCGCAATAAAAAACATTCAGTACTTC
D: TRBD2
J: TRBJ2-4
V: TRBV19
size: many

CDR3: CASSAGGQSYEQYF
DNA: TGTGCCAGCAGTGCCGGTGGACAGTCCTACGAGCAGTACTTC
D: -
J: TRBJ2-7
V: TRBV6-1
size: many

CDR3: CASSLDRGTFYEQYF
DNA: TGTGCCAGCAGCTTAGATCGAGGCACCTTCTACGAGCAGTACTTC
D: -
J: TRBJ2-7
V: TRBV11-2
size: -